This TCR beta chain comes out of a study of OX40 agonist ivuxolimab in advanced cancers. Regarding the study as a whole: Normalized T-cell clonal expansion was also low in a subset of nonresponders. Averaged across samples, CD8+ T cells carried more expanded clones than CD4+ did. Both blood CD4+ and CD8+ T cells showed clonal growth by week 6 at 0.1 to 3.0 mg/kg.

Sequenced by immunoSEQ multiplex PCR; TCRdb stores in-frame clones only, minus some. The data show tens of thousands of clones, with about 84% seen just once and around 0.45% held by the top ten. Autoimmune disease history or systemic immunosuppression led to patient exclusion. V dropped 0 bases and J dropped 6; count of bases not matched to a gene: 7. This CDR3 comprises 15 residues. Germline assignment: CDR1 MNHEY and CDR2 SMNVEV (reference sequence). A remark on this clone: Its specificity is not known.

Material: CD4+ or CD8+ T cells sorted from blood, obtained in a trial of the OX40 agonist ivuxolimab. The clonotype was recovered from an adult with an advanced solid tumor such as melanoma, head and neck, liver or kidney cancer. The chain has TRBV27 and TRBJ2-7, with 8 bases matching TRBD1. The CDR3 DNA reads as TGTGCCAGCAGTTTATCGGGGACAGGTTTGACCGAGCAGTACTTC. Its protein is CASSLSGTGLTEQYF.